This T cell receptor (beta chain) was observed in a study of shared T cell receptors in the human thymus. The CDR3 is 14 residues long. Germline CDR1 and CDR2: LGHNA and YSLEER. With 1 base removed from V and 9 bases from J, the gap between germline ends came to 13 bases. Data came from immunoSEQ multiplex PCR; TCRdb stores just in-frame clones and leaves some out. This sample has about 540,000 clones, with approximately 80% found just once. This clone was detected only once. The same sample was also used in a study of human thymus T cells.

The chain has TRBV4-3 and TRBJ2-1; TRBD1 is a possible D gene (5 bases). The sequenced sample consisted of thymocytes. The source is a boy in the first two years of life with a congenital heart defect. Written as DNA, the CDR3 is TGCGCCAGCAGCCAAGCGTGCCAGGGTGGTGAGCAGTTCTTC. Protein: CASSQACQGGEQFF.